Reported below is one T cell receptor beta chain. Its cognate antigen is unknown. This sample stems from a study of T cell responses to AZD1222 COVID-19 vaccine. Turning to the study itself: Pooled samples include second doses given at about 4 or 12 weeks.

Whole-study findings and limits: Of the AZD1222 recipients, only 5 or 6 were seropositive at baseline. Clonal diversity was possibly underestimated, and white British individuals and females predominated among donors.

Profiling relied on immunoSEQ multiplex PCR, and the TCRdb table lists in-frame clones only, not all of them. The sample lists roughly 150,000 clones; around 89% were seen once. This CDR3 contains 18 residues. V lost 1 base to trimming and J lost 0 bases, with 16 bases between them. The germline CDR1 and CDR2 sequences are LGHDT and YNNKEL (reference sequence). Sequencing used peripheral blood, obtained on day 0 of AZD1222 vaccination. This sequence originates from an adult in good health. The rearrangement links TRBV3-1 (or the pseudogene TRBV3-2) to TRBJ2-4; tentative D call: TRBD1 (7 bases). CDR3 in amino acids: CASSQGQGGILAKNIQYF. Written as DNA, the CDR3 is TGTGCCAGCAGCCAAGGGCAGGGGGGCATCCTAGCCAAAAACATTCAGTACTTC.